This T cell receptor beta chain was recovered during a study of CD8+ T cells in alopecia areata. General study points: Sequenced scalp T cells also include alphabeta T cells resident in normal skin. For lesional scalp, especially alopecia totalis/universalis, clonality was higher than in normal scalp.

Sorting of CD4+ cells into CD25+CD127- cells was performed for roughly five patients. Lesional scalp punch biopsies and peripheral blood came from alopecia areata patients. Researchers picked out CD4+ and CD8+ T cells from PBMCs by sorting. CDR1 LGHNA and CDR2 YNFKEQ come from the germline V gene. The CDR3 sequence is 16 residues long. V was pared by 4 bases and J by 8 bases, with 9 bases of the junction left unmatched. cDNA reverse transcribed from extracted RNA served as the sequencing template. Profiling relied on immunoSEQ multiplex PCR, and the TCRdb table lists in-frame clones only, not all of them. The table records under 40,000 clones, roughly 53% of them present only once. Points on this clone: Its antigen is undetermined.

The sample was CD4+ Tregs sorted from blood. The TCR was taken from a human donor with alopecia areata. V and J are TRBV4-2 and TRBJ1-6, with 9 bases matching TRBD1. This CDR3 reads CASSRGPGQGDSPLHF. The CDR3 DNA follows: TGTGCCAGCAGCCGTGGGCCGGGACAGGGCGATTCACCCCTCCACTTT.